The source of this T cell receptor (beta chain) is a study of OX40 agonist ivuxolimab in advanced cancers. V shed 0 bases and J 4 bases; nucleotides not matched to a gene: 4. Germline V lookup: CDR1 LGHNA, CDR2 YSLEER. CDR3 size: 16 residues. The data were produced by immunoSEQ multiplex PCR, yet TCRdb's version contains in-frame clones alone and is incomplete. The repertoire holds tens of thousands of clones, with approximately 86% as singletons. V is TRBV4-3 and J is TRBJ2-5; 11 bases match TRBD1. Source: CD4+ or CD8+ T cells sorted from blood, taken in a trial of the OX40 agonist ivuxolimab. This receptor was identified in an adult with an advanced solid tumor such as melanoma, head and neck, liver or kidney cancer. The CDR3: CASSQDLGTGGETQYF. The CDR3 nucleotides read TGCGCCAGCAGCCAAGATCTGGGGACAGGGGGAGAGACCCAGTACTTC.